The 23 T cell receptor beta chains below come from one sample, sequenced in a study of blood T cell repertoires in COVID-19. TCRdb's copy holds only in-frame clones and misses some; the assay was immunoSEQ multiplex PCR. The table records approximately 200,000 clones, 85% to 90% of them present only once. The sample taken for sequencing was peripheral blood. The receptors here all came from a man aged 55-75 years who had recovered from COVID-19.

CDR3 in DNA: TGTGCCAGCAGCTTACACAGGGCGGAGACCCAGTACTTC. Encoded protein: CASSLHRAETQYF. The chain carries TRBV7-2 and TRBJ2-5; weak D call: TRBD1 (6 bases). The CDR3 spans 13 residues. Trimming took off 2 bases at V and 5 bases at J, with 9 bases between the two ends. Germline V gene data show CDR1 as SGHTA and CDR2 as FQGNSA.

The genes are TRBV12-2 and TRBJ2-1; the table assigns TRBD1, which was not confirmed against the DNA. TRBV12-2 is a known pseudogene. CDR3 length: 16 amino acids. The CDR3 sequence: CASRFRTGESYNEQFF. Here the CDR3 DNA reads TGTGCAAGTCGCTTTAGGACAGGGGAGTCCTACAATGAGCAGTTCTTC.

The rearrangement uses TRBV7-9 and TRBJ2-3, with 11 positions matching TRBD1. With 3 bases clipped from V and 6 bases from J, the junction kept 8 bases outside the gene matches. This CDR3 is built from 16 residues. Germline assignment: CDR1 SEHNR and CDR2 FQNEAQ (reference sequence). In DNA, the CDR3 is TGTGCCAGCAGCTTCGCCGGGACAGGGGGGTTGGATACGCAGTATTTT. This translates into CASSFAGTGGLDTQYF.

This clone appeared a single time. V and J are TRBV5-4 and TRBJ2-5, with 10 bases fitting TRBD2. After removal of 0 bases from V and 5 bases from J, the junction contained 7 bases not matched to a gene. This CDR3 region has 16 residues. The germline gives CDR1 SGHNT, CDR2 YYREEE (reference sequence). CDR3: CASSLGLAGAGETQYF. The DNA for the CDR3 is TGTGCCAGCAGCTTGGGTCTAGCGGGAGCCGGGGAGACCCAGTACTTC.

The chain is built from TRBV7-2 and TRBJ1-3, with D tentatively TRBD1 (6 bases). Germline loops: CDR1 SGHTA, CDR2 FQGNSA. Trimming shortened V by 5 bases and J by 3 bases, and 8 bases separated the two germline ends. This CDR3 has 13 residues. CDR3 in amino acids: CASSAGVGNTIYF. The CDR3 coding sequence is TGTGCCAGCAGCGCAGGGGTTGGAAACACCATATATTTT.

The chain uses TRBV18 and TRBJ2-7; perhaps TRBD1 as D (6 bases). V shed 4 bases and J shed 1 base, with 17 bases lying between them. There are 16 residues in the CDR3. The germline V gene encodes CDR1 KGHSH and CDR2 LQKENI. As DNA, the CDR3 is TGTGCCAGCTCACTCACTGGGGGCGGAGATTCCTACGAGCAGTACTTC. It is translated as CASSLTGGGDSYEQYF.

This chain links TRBV5-1 with TRBJ2-1, with 7 bases lining up with TRBD2. The CDR3 spans 15 residues. With 5 bases clipped from V and 4 bases from J, the junction kept 9 bases outside the gene matches. Per the germline V gene, CDR1 is SGHRS and CDR2 is YFSETQ. CDR3 sequence (DNA): TGCGCCAGCAGGGACGCTAGCGGACTATACAATGAGCAGTTCTTC. It specifies CASRDASGLYNEQFF.

The genes are TRBV10-3 and TRBJ2-3, with D possibly TRBD2 on 6 matching bases. This CDR3 comprises 14 residues. The germline gives CDR1 ENHRY, CDR2 SYGVKD. V lost 5 bases and J lost 6, with 15 bases in between. The CDR3 reads CAISRGGAGDTQYF. CDR3 in DNA: TGTGCCATCAGTCGGGGCGGGGCGGGGGATACGCAGTATTTT.

This rearrangement joins TRBV6-6 to TRBJ1-1; no clear D. The V gene lost 0 bases and the J gene lost 12 bases, with 17 bases spanning the gap. The CDR3 contains 14 residues. Germline-derived CDR1 and CDR2 are MNHNY and SVGAGI (reference sequence). The CDR3 here is CASSYSSTKGRTFF. In DNA, the CDR3 is TGTGCCAGCAGTTACTCGAGTACCAAAGGGAGAACTTTCTTT.

J is TRBJ1-5 and V is TRBV19, with 9 nucleotides matching TRBD1. The CDR3 consists of 18 residues. J lost 6 bases, V lost 7 bases, and 19 bases had no gene match. The germline V gene encodes CDR1 LNHDA and CDR2 SQIVND (reference sequence). The CDR3 protein is CASTLTGTGWGVSQPQHF. CDR3 nucleotide sequence: TGTGCCAGTACTTTGACCGGGACAGGGTGGGGAGTTAGTCAGCCCCAGCATTTT.

The CDR3 coding sequence is TGCGCCAGCAGCTTGTGGGGGCCGGGACAGGGGGGAGATACGCAGTATTTT. Protein sequence: CASSLWGPGQGGDTQYF. This sequence joins TRBV5-1 and TRBJ2-3; 11 nucleotides agree with TRBD1. V lost 1 base, J lost 5 bases, and 9 bases stayed unmatched. The CDR3 is made up of 17 amino acids. The germline V gene has CDR1 SGHRS and CDR2 YFSETQ.

The chain uses TRBV28 and TRBJ2-7; 10 bases map to TRBD2. Germline lookup yields CDR1 MDHEN and CDR2 SYDVKM. V was pared by 10 bases and J by 4 bases, with 13 bases of the junction left unmatched. The CDR3 is 15 residues long. Here the CDR3 reads CATLRLAGVRYEQYF. The CDR3 nucleotides are TGTGCCACCCTCCGGCTAGCGGGAGTTCGGTACGAGCAGTACTTC.

V usage is TRBV2 and J usage is TRBJ1-1, with D tentatively TRBD1 (5 bases). This CDR3 has 16 residues. Trimming cost V 4 bases and J 0 bases, with 15 bases left between them. The germline CDR1 and CDR2 sequences are SNHLY and FYNNEI. CDR3 DNA sequence: TGTGCCAGCAGTGTCGTCAGGGCTGAACTGAACACTGAAGCTTTCTTT. This gives the protein CASSVVRAELNTEAFF. Full variable domain (outside the CDR3, taken from reference TRBV2 and TRBJ1-1): EPEVTQTPSHQVTQMGQEVILRCVPISNHLYFYWYRQILGQKVEFLVSFYNNEISEKSEIFDDQFSVERPDGSNFTLKIRSTKLEDSAMYFCASSVVRAELNTEAFFGQGTRLTVV.

This sequence joins TRBV6-6 and TRBJ1-1, with D hard to call. This CDR3 contains 15 residues. V was clipped by 0 bases and J by 0 bases, with 8 bases between them. From germline, CDR1 is MNHNY and CDR2 SVGAGI (reference sequence). The CDR3 reads CASSYSRGVNTEAFF. The CDR3 DNA reads as TGTGCCAGCAGTTACTCGCGGGGAGTGAACACTGAAGCTTTCTTT.

This chain uses TRBV5-1 with TRBJ2-7, with 8 nucleotides matching TRBD1. CDR1 and CDR2 (germline): SGHRS, YFSETQ. The CDR3 length is 14 residues. V was clipped by 4 bases and J by 3 bases; unmatched bases: 6. This CDR3 is CASSPGGQGYEQYF. The DNA for the CDR3 is TGCGCCAGCAGCCCCGGCGGACAGGGCTACGAGCAGTACTTC. Together with reference TRBV5-1 and TRBJ2-7, the CDR3 gives the full variable domain: KAGVTQTPRYLIKTRGQQVTLSCSPISGHRSVSWYQQTPGQGLQFLFEYFSETQRNKGNFPGRFSGRQFSNSRSEMNVSTLELGDSALYLCASSPGGQGYEQYFGPGTRLTVT.

CDR3 bases: TGTGCCAGCAGTTACTCGTTAGACAGCCAAGAGACCCAGTACTTC. The encoded protein is CASSYSLDSQETQYF. The chain employs TRBV6-5 and TRBJ2-5, with D perhaps TRBD1 (5 bases). Germline loops: CDR1 MNHEY, CDR2 SVGAGI. The CDR3 length is 15 residues. V was shortened by 0 bases and J by 1 base, with 9 bases between the two germline ends.

This clone was counted a single time. The CDR3 region has the DNA TGTGCCGGGTGGGACAGGGGGTATGGCTACACCTTC. Protein product: CAGWDRGYGYTF. The chain couples TRBV6-5 to TRBJ1-2; TRBD1 matches at 11 bases. V lost 11 bases, J lost 5 bases, and 4 bases stayed unmatched. The V gene's germline CDR1 is MNHEY and CDR2 SVGAGI. This CDR3 is 12 amino acids long.

The chain is built from TRBV5-1 and TRBJ2-2; 7 nucleotides line up with TRBD1. The CDR3 covers 15 residues. J lost 3 bases, V lost 4 bases, and 6 bases had no gene match. The germline gives CDR1 SGHRS, CDR2 YFSETQ. CDR3 in amino acids: CASSRGQFDTGELFF. CDR3 sequence (DNA): TGCGCCAGCAGCCGGGGACAGTTCGACACCGGGGAGCTGTTTTTT.

The rearrangement joins TRBV3-1 (or the pseudogene TRBV3-2) to TRBJ2-7, with TRBD2 matching 9 bases. The CDR3 spans 13 residues. In germline, CDR1 is LGHDT, CDR2 YNNKEL (reference sequence). V was pared by 8 bases and J by 5 bases, with 7 bases of the junction left unmatched. The CDR3 DNA reads as TGTGCCAGCGCCTTAGCGGGAGCGAACGAGCAGTACTTC. As protein: CASALAGANEQYF.

The sample holds a few counts of this clone. CDR3: CASSFAGLNTEAFF. The CDR3 DNA follows: TGTGCCAGCAGTTTTGCGGGGCTGAACACTGAAGCTTTCTTT. The rearrangement links TRBV28 to TRBJ1-1; D possibly corresponds to TRBD1 (5 bases). CDR3 length: 14 amino acids. V was shortened by 3 bases and J by 0 bases, with 8 bases between the two germline ends. From germline, CDR1 is MDHEN and CDR2 SYDVKM.

The chain carries TRBV7-2 and TRBJ1-5; TRBD1 is a possible D gene (6 bases). Deletions cut 0 bases from V and 6 bases from J, with 12 bases between. Germline CDR1 is SGHTA and CDR2 is FQGNSA. The CDR3 runs to 15 residues. CDR3 in amino acids: CASSLAGGRGQPQHF. The DNA of the CDR3 is TGTGCCAGCAGCTTAGCCGGGGGGCGCGGTCAGCCCCAGCATTTT.

J is TRBJ2-1 and V is TRBV5-4, with unresolved D. The germline V and J ends were trimmed by 0 bases and 11 bases, with 12 bases remaining between them. Germline V gene lookup returns CDR1 SGHNT and CDR2 YYREEE (reference sequence). This CDR3 is built from 13 residues. CDR3 region: CASSLAQAEQQFF. In DNA form, the CDR3 reads TGTGCCAGCAGCTTGGCCCAGGCAGAACAGCAGTTCTTC. Full variable domain (missing parts from reference TRBV5-4 and TRBJ2-1): ETGVTQSPTHLIKTRGQQVTLRCSSQSGHNTVSWYQQALGQGPQFIFQYYREEENGRGNFPPRFSGLQFPNYSSELNVNALELDDSALYLCASSLAQAEQQFFGPGTRLTVL.

The chain uses TRBV28 and TRBJ1-2; TRBD1 is a possible D gene (6 bases). The CDR3 totals 15 residues. Trimming cost V 2 bases and J 1 base, with 11 bases left between them. Germline V gene sequence: CDR1 MDHEN, CDR2 SYDVKM. The chain's CDR3 is CASSLSQGHNYGYTF. CDR3 coding DNA: TGTGCCAGCAGTTTAAGTCAGGGGCATAACTATGGCTACACCTTC.